Reported below is one T cell receptor (beta chain). The specificity of this receptor is unknown. Base qualities are missing; no much larger clone stands one base away. Looking up the germline V gene (reference sequence) yields CDR1 DFQATT and CDR2 SNEGSKA. Inclusive of the bounding cysteine and phenylalanine, the CDR3 is 15 residues long. Just CDR3 DNA is preserved here, 45 bases in frame from base 1. The junction carries 18 bases between V and J, which are trimmed by 2 bases and 4 bases respectively. These data come from a study of T cell repertoires in cytomegalovirus infection (dated by TCRdb to between 2017 and 2020). In terms of the full investigation: Peptide stimulations targeted recently identified HLA-C-restricted CMV epitopes, whose presentation resists viral immunomodulation, together with well-studied HLA-B-restricted epitopes. The HLA type of each donor mattered for the analysis, because public TCR beta signatures pointed to carriage of CMV infection along with the matching HLA type. Beyond this particular receptor, the publication reports: In both this cohort and an independent roughly 350-donor cohort, the cumulative frequency of public TCR beta family members distinguished carriers of CMV infection plus the relevant HLA type. The ex vivo response was dominated by HLA-C-restricted CMV-specific TCR beta clonotypes, which also provided the single most frequent clonotype in two of eight donors.

Data came from an Illumina HiSeq 1500. The public sequencing data were trimmed at Q25 with fastp and processed into clonotypes with MiXCR by TCRdb, which kept only in-frame beta chains. Rows are combined by CDR3 protein, so each entry shows the most common genes and DNA. The sample table shows 450,000 to 650,000 distinct CDR3 sequences, and 35% to 50% are seen once. The ten most abundant clones make up more than 40% of the sample. The treatment or condition label, as the study defines it: in vitro stimulation with specific CMV peptide epitopes to enrich CMV-specific T cells. The sample consisted of cultured PBMCs, taken from culture after CMV antigen stimulation. The sequence was obtained from a human donor in good health (CMV status not recorded). Some clones in this sample may be carry-over from other donors' samples. The chain joins TRBV20-1 to TRBJ2-7, with TRBD2 perhaps the D gene, on 7 matching bases. CDR3 loop: CSARHPRGAVYEQYF. The DNA reads as follows: TGCAGTGCTAGACACCCTCGGGGGGCCGTTTACGAGCAGTACTTC.